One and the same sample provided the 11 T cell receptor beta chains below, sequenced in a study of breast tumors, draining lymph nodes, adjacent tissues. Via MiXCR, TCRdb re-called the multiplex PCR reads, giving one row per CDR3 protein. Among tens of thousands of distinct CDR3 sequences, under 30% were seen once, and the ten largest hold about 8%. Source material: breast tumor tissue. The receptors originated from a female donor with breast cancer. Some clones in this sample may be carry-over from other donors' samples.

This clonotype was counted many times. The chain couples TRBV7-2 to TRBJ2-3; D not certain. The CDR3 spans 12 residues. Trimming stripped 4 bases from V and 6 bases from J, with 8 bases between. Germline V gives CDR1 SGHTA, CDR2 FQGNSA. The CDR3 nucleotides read TGTGCCAGCAGCTCGACAAGGGATACGCAGTATTTT. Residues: CASSSTRDTQYF.

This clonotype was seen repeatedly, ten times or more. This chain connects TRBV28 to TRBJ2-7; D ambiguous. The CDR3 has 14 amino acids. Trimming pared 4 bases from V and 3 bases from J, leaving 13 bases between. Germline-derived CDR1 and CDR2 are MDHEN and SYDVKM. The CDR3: CASSSPTRVYEQYF. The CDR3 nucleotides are TGTGCCAGCAGTTCACCGACACGGGTCTACGAGCAGTACTTC.

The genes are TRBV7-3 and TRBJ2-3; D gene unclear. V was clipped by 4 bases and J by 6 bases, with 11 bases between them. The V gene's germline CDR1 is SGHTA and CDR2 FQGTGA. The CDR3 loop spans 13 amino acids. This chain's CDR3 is CASSSLQDDTQYF. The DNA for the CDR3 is TGTGCCAGCAGCTCCCTTCAGGATGATACGCAGTATTTT. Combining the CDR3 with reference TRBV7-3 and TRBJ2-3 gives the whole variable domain GAGVSQTPSNKVTEKGKYVELRCDPISGHTALYWYRQSLGQGPEFLIYFQGTGAADDSGLPNDRFFAVRPEGSVSTLKIQRTERGDSAVYLCASSSLQDDTQYFGPGTRLTVL.

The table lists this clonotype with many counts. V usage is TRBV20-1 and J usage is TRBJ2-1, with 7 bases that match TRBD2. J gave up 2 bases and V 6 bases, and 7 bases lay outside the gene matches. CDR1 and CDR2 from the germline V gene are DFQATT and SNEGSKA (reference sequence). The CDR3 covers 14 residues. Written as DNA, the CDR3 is TGCAGTGCAGAGACTAGCTACGCCTACAATGAGCAGTTCTTC. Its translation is CSAETSYAYNEQFF.

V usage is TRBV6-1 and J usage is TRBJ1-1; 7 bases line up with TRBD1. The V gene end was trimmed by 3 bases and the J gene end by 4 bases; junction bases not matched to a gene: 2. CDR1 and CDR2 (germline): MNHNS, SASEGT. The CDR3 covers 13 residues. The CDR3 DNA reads TGTGCCAGCAGTGAGGACAGGACCACTGAAGCTTTCTTT. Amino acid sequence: CASSEDRTTEAFF.

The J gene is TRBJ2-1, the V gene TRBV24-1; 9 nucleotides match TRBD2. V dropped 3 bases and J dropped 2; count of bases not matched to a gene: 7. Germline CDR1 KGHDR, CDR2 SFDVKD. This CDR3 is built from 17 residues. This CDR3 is CATSDPGRGGPYNEQFF. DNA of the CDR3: TGTGCCACCAGTGATCCCGGGCGGGGGGGGCCCTACAATGAGCAGTTCTTC.

The CDR3 reads CASSLGTNTEAFF. CDR3 sequence (DNA): TGCGCCAGCAGCTTGGGGACGAACACTGAAGCTTTCTTT. The V call is TRBV5-1, the J call TRBJ1-1; D unresolved. V shed 0 bases and J shed 1 base, with 4 bases lying between them. Germline loops: CDR1 SGHRS, CDR2 YFSETQ. CDR3 size: 13 residues.

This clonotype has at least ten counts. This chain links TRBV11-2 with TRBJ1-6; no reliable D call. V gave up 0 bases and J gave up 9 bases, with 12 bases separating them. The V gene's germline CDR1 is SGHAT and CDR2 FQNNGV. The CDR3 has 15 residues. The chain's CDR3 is CASSLEWTGGSPLHF. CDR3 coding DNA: TGTGCCAGCAGCTTAGAGTGGACGGGTGGTTCACCCCTCCACTTT.

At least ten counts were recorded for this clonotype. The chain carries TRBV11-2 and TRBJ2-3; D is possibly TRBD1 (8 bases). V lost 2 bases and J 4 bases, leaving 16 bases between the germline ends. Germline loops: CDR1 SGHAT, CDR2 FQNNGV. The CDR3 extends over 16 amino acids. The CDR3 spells CASSLMNRGGPDTQYF. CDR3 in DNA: TGTGCCAGCAGCTTAATGAACAGGGGGGGACCAGATACGCAGTATTTT.

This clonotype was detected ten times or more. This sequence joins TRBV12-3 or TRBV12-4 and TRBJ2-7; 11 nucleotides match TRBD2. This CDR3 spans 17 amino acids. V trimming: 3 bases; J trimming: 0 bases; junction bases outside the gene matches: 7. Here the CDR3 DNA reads TGTGCCAGCAGTTTTTGGCTAGCGGGAGGTTTCTCCTACGAGCAGTACTTC. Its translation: CASSFWLAGGFSYEQYF.

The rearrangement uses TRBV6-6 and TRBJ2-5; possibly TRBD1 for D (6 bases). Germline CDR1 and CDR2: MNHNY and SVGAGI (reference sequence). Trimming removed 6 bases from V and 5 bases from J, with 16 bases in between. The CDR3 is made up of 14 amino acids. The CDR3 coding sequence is TGTGCCAGCAGACTACAACAGGGCCCCGAGACCCAGTACTTC. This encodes CASRLQQGPETQYF.